This TCR beta chain came from a study of T-cell memory formation after mild COVID-19. The germline gives CDR1 MNHEY, CDR2 SVGAGI. V shed 5 bases and J 6 bases; nucleotides not matched to a gene: 9. The CDR3 length is 14 residues. This clonotype was observed a handful of times. One entry per CDR3 protein, called by TCRdb with MiXCR from the 5' RACE reads. The repertoire holds approximately 440,000 distinct CDR3 sequences, 15% to 20% seen once, with 7.5% to 10% in the top ten. The source of this sequence is an adult woman who had mild COVID-19 (a few samples of this study predate the infection). Cell type and time point are not known. The specimen sequenced was PBMCs or a T cell subset sorted from them (not recorded which). The chain carries TRBV6-5 and TRBJ1-1; TRBD1 aligns across 7 bases. The CDR3 DNA reads TGTGCCAGCAGTATTCCGGGACAGCTCTCTGAAGCTTTCTTT. It specifies CASSIPGQLSEAFF.